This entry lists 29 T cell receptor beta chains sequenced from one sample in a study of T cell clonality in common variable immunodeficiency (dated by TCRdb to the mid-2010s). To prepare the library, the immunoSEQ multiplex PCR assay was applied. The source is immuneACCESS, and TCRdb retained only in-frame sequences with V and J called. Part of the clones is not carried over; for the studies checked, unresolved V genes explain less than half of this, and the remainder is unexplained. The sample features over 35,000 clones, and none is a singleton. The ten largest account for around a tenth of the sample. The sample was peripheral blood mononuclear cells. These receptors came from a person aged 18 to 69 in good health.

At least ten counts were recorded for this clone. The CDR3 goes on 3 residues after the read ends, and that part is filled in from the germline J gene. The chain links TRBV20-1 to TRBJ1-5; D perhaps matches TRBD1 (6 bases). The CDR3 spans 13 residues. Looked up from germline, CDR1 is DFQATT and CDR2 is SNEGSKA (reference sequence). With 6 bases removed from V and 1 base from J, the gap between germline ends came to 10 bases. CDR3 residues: CSAQGPSNQPQHF. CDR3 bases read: TGCAGTGCCCAGGGGCCGAGCAATCAGCCC.

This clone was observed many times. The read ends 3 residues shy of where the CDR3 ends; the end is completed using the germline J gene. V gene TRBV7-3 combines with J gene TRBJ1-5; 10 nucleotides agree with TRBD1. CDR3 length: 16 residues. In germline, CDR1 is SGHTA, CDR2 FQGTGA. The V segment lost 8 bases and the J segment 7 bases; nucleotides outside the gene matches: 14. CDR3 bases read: TGTGCCAGCCCCTACCGACGACAGGGGGCGAGACAGCCC. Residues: CASPYRRQGARQP. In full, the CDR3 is CASPYRRQGARQPQHF.

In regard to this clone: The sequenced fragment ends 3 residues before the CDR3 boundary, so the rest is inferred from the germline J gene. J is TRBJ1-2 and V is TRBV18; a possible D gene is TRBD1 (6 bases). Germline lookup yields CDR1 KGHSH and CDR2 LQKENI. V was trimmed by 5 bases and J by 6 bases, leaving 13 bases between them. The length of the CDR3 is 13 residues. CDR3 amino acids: CASSTGTWDGYTF. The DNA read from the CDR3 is TGTGCCAGCTCAACCGGGACATGGGATGGC.

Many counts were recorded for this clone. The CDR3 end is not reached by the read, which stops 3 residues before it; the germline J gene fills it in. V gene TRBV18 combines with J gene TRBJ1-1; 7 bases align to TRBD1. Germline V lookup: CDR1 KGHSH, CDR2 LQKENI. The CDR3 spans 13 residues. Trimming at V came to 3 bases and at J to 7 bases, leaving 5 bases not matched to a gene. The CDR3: CASSPQDRSEAFF. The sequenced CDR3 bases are TGTGCCAGCTCACCTCAGGACAGGAGTGAA.

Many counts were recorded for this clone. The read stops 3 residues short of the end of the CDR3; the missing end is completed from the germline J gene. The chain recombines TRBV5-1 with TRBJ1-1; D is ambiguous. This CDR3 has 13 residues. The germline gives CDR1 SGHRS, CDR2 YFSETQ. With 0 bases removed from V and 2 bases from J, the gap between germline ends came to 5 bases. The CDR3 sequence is CASSLEANTEAFF. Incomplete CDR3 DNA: TGCGCCAGCAGCTTGGAGGCCAACACTGAA. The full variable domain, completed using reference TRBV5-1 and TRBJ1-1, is KAGVTQTPRYLIKTRGQQVTLSCSPISGHRSVSWYQQTPGQGLQFLFEYFSETQRNKGNFPGRFSGRQFSNSRSEMNVSTLELGDSALYLCASSLEANTEAFFGQGTRLTVV.

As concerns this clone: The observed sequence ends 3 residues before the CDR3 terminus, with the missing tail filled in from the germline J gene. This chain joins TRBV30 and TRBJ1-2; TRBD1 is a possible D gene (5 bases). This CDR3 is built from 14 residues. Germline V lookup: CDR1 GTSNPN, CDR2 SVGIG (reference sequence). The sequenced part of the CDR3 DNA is TGTGCCTGGAGGGGGGTAGCGGGCGCCTACGAC. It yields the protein CAWRGVAGAYD. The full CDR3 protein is CAWRGVAGAYDYTF.

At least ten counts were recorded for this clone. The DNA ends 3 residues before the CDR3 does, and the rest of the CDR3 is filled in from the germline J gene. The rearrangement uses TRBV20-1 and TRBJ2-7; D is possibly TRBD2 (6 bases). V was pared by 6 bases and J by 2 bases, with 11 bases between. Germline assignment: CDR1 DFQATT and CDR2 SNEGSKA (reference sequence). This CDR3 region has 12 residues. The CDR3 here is CSASGLPYEQYF. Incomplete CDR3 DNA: TGCAGTGCCTCGGGACTGCCCTACGAG.

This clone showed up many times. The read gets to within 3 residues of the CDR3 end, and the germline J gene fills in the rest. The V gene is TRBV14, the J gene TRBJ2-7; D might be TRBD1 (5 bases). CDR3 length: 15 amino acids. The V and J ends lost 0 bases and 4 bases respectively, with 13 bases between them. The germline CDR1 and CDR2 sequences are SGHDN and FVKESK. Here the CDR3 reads CASSQDLQGGYEQYF. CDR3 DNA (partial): TGTGCCAGCAGCCAAGATCTCCAGGGTGGGTACGAG.

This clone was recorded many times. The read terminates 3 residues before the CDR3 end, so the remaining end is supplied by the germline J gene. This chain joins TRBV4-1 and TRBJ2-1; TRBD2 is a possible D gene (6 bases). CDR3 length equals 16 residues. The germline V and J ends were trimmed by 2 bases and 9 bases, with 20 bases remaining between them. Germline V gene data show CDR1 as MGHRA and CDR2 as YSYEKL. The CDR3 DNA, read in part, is TGCGCCAGCAGCCAATACAATCCGGCTAGCGCCGGTGAG. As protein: CASSQYNPASAGE. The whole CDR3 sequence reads CASSQYNPASAGEQFF.

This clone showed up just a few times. CDR3 bases read: TGTGCCAGCAGTCTTGACAGGGGGAATCAGCCT. Protein product: CASSLDRGNQP. The complete CDR3 reads CASSLDRGNQPQYF. V usage is TRBV5-6 and J usage is TRBJ2-4; 9 nucleotides match TRBD1. Sequencing ends 3 residues short of the CDR3 end; the germline J gene provides the rest. CDR1 is SGHDT and CDR2 is YYEEEE in the germline V gene. The CDR3 contains 14 residues.

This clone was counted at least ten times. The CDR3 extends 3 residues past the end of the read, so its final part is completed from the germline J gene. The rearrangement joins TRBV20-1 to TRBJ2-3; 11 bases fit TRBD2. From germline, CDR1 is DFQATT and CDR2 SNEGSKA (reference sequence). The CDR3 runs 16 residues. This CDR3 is CSARALTSGDQETQYF. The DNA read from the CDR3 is TGCAGTGCTAGGGCATTGACTAGCGGGGACCAAGAGACG.

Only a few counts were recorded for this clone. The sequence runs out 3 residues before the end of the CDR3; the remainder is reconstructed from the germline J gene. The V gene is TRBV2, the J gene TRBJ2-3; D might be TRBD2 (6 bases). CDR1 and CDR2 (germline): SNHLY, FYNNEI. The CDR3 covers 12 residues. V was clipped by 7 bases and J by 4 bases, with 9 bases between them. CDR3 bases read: TGTGCCAGCAAGTCGGGGGCAGATACG. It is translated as CASKSGADT. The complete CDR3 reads CASKSGADTQYF.

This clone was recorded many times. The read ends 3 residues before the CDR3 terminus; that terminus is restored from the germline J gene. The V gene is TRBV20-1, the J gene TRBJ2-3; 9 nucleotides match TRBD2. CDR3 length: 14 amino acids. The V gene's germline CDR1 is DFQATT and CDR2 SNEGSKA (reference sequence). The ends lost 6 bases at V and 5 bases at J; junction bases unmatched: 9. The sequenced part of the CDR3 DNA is TGCAGTGCCGGAAAAGGACTAGCGCGAGATACG. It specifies CSAGKGLARDT. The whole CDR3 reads CSAGKGLARDTQYF.

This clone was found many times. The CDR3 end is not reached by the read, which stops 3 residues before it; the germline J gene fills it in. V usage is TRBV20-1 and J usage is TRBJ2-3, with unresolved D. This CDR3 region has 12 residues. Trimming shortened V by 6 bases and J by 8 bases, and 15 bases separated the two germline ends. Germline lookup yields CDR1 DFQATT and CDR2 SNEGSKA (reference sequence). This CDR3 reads CSAPASFGTQYF. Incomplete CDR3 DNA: TGCAGTGCCCCTGCCTCTTTCGGTACG.

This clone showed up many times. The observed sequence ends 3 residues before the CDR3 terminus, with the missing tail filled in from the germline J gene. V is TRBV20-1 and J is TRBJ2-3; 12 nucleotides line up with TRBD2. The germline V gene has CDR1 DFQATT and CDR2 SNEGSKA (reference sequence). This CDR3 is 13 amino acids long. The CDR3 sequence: CSPTSGSSDTQYF. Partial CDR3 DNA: TGCAGCCCGACTAGCGGGAGTTCGGATACG.

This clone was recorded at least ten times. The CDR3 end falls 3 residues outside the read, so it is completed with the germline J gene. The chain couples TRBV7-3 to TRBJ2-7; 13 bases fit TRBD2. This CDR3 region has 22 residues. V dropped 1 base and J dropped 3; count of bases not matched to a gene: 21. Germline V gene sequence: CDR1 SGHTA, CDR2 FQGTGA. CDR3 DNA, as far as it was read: TGTGCCAGCAGCTTAAGGGGGACTAGCGGGGCCTCATTGGGGCTAGGAATCTACGAG. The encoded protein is CASSLRGTSGASLGLGIYE. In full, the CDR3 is CASSLRGTSGASLGLGIYEQYF.

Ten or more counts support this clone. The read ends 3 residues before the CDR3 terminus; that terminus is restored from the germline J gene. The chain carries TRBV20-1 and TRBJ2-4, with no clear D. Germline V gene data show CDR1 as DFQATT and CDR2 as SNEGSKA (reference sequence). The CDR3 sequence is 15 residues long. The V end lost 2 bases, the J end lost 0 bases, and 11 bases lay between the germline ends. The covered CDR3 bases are TGCAGTGCTAGAAGTCCGGGTCTAGCCAAAAACATT. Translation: CSARSPGLAKNI. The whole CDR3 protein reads CSARSPGLAKNIQYF.

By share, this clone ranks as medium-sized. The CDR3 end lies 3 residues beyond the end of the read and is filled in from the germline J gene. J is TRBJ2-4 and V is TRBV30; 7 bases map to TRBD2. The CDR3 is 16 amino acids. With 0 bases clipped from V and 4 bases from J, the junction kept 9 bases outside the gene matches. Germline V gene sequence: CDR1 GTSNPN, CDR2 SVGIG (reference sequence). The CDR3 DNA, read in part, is TGTGCCTGGAGTGTAGTGAGGCTAGCGGTTAAAAACATT. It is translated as CAWSVVRLAVKNI. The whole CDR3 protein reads CAWSVVRLAVKNIQYF.

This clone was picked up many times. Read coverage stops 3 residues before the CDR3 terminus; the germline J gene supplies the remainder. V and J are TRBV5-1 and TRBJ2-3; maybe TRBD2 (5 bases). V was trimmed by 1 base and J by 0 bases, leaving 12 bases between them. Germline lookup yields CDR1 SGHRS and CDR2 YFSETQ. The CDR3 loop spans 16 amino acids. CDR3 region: CASSLRSGASTDTQYF. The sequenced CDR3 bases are TGCGCCAGCAGCTTGCGCAGCGGAGCTAGCACAGATACG.

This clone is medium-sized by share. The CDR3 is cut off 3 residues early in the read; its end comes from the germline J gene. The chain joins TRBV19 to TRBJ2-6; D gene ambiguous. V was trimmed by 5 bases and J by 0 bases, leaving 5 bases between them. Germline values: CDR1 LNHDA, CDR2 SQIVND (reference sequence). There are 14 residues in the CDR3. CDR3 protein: CASSQFSGANVLTF. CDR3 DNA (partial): TGTGCCAGTAGTCAGTTCTCTGGGGCCAACGTC. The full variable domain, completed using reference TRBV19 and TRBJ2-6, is DGGITQSPKYLFRKEGQNVTLSCEQNLNHDAMYWYRQDPGQGLRLIYYSQIVNDFQKGDIAEGYSVSREKKESFPLTVTSAQKNPTAFYLCASSQFSGANVLTFGAGSRLTVL.

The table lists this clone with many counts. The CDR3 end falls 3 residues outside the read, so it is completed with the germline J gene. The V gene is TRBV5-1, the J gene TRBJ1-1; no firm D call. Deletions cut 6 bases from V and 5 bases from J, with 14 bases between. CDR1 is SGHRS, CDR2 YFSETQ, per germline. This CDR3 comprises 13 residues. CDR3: CASKNAGGTEAFF. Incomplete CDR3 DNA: TGCGCCAGCAAGAATGCGGGAGGGACTGAA.

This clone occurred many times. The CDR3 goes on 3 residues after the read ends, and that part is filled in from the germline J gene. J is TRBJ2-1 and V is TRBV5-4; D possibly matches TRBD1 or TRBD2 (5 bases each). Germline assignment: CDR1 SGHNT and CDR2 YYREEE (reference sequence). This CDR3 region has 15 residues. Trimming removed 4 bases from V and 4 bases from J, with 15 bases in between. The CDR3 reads CASSPTLREYNEQFF. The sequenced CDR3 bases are TGTGCCAGCAGCCCAACGCTCAGGGAGTACAATGAG.

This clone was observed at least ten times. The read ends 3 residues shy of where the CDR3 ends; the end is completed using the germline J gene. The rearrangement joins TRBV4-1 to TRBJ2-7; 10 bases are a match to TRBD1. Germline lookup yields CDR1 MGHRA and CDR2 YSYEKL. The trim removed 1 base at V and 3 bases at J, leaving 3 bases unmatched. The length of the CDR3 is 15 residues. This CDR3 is CASSQGTGGGYEQYF. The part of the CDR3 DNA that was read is TGCGCCAGCAGCCAAGGGACAGGGGGAGGCTACGAG.

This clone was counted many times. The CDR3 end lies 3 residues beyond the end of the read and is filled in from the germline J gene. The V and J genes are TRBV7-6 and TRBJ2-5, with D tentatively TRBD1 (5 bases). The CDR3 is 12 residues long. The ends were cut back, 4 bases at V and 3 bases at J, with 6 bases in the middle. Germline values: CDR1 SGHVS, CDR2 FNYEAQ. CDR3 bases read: TGTGCCAGCAGCTCCAGGGAAGAGACC. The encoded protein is CASSSREET. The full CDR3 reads CASSSREETQYF.

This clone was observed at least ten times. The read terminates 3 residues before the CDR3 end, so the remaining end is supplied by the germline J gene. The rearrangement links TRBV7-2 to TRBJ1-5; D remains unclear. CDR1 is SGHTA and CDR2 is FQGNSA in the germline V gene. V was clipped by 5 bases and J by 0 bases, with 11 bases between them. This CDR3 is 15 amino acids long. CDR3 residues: CASSPPGSSNQPQHF. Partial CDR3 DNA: TGTGCCAGCAGCCCGCCGGGTAGTAGCAATCAGCCC.

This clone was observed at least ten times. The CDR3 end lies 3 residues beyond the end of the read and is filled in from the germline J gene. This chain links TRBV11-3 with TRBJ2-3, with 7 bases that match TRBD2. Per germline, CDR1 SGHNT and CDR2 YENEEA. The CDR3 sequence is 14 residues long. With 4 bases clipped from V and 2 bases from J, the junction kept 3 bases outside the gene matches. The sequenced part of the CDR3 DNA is TGTGCCAGCAGCTCAGCGGGGAACACAGATACG. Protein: CASSSAGNTDT. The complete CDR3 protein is CASSSAGNTDTQYF.

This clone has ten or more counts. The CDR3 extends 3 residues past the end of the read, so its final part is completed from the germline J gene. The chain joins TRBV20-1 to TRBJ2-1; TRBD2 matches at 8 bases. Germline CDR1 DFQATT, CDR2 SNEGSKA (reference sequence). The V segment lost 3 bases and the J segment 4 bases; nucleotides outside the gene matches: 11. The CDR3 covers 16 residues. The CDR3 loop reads CSARGVSGRGYNEQFF. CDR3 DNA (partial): TGCAGTGCTAGGGGGGTGAGCGGGAGAGGGTACAATGAG.

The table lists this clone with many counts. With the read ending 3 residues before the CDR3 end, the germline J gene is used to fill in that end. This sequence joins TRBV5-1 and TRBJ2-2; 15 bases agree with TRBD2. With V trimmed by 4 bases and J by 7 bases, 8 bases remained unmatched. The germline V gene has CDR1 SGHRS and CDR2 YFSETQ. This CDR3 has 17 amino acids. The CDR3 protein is CASSTGLAGGPVGELFF. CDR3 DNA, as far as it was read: TGCGCCAGCAGCACTGGACTAGCGGGAGGGCCCGTCGGGGAG.

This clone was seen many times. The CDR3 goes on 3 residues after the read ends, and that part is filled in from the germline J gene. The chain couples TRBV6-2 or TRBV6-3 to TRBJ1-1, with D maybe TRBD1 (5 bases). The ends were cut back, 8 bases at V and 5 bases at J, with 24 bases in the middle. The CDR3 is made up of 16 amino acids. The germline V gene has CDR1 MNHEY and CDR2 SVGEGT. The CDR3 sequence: CASSTIQRGGRTEAFF. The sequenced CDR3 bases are TGTGCCAGCTCCACCATCCAGCGGGGGGGAAGGACTGAA.